This TCR beta chain was sequenced for a study of glioma-infiltrating T cells. General study findings and limits: Tissue-blood divergence was below expectation in non-neoplastic patients, above in gliomas. CDR3 overlap between tissue and blood was very small.

TCR alpha and beta CDR3 regions were amplified from RNA using iRepertoire nested multiplex PCR. MiXCR, run by TCRdb on the multiplex PCR reads, gives a single entry per CDR3 protein. The table has 3,000 to 3,500 distinct CDR3 sequences, approximately 45% seen once. The CDR3 spans 14 residues. Germline CDR1 and CDR2: LGHDT and YNNKEL (reference sequence). J was trimmed by 6 bases and V by 1 base; bases with no gene match: 3. This clonotype was counted many times. What it binds is unknown. The chain couples TRBV3-1 to TRBJ2-1; 7 bases map to TRBD2. Material: glioma tissue, nonneoplastic brain tissue, or PBMCs (not recorded which). This TCR derives from a human donor with low-grade glioma or glioblastoma, undergoing nonglioma brain surgery, or in good health (not recorded which). The CDR3 DNA reads as TGTGCCAGCAGCCAAGGAGCGGGACGCAATGAGCAGTTCTTC. Encoded protein: CASSQGAGRNEQFF.